A single sample gave rise to the 18 T cell receptor beta chains below, sequenced in a study of blood T cells in healthy people across ages. PCR was performed a second time for about 6 to 12 cycles using a sample-barcoded 5' primer and a J-beta primer mix. MiXCR, run by TCRdb on the 5' RACE reads, gives a single entry per CDR3 protein. This sample yields 1.5 million or so distinct CDR3 sequences, of which roughly 43% are seen a single time; about 4% belongs to the top ten. Input material: blood. The origin of the receptors is a young woman in good health.

The chain joins TRBV7-2 to TRBJ2-3, with a possible D match to TRBD2 (6 bases). V dropped 4 bases and J dropped 2 bases, with 13 bases sitting between them. This CDR3 is built from 15 residues. Germline CDR1 SGHTA, CDR2 FQGNSA. The CDR3 DNA reads TGTGCCAGCAGCTCCGGGACTTATATCACAGATACGCAGTATTTT. Protein: CASSSGTYITDTQYF.

The chain links TRBV24-1 to TRBJ2-1; TRBD2 aligns across 9 bases. The CDR3 contains 16 residues. After removal of 4 bases from V and 5 bases from J, the junction contained 8 bases not matched to a gene. In germline, CDR1 is KGHDR, CDR2 SFDVKD. The CDR3 is CATSDPSGNNHNEQFF. The CDR3 coding sequence is TGTGCCACCAGTGACCCTAGCGGGAACAACCACAATGAGCAGTTCTTC.

The J gene is TRBJ1-5, the V gene TRBV3-1; D ambiguous. Germline V gene data show CDR1 as LGHDT and CDR2 as YNNKEL (reference sequence). V was trimmed by 4 bases and J by 0 bases, leaving 10 bases between them. The CDR3 length is 15 residues. The CDR3 loop is CASSPPGYSNQPQHF. CDR3 DNA sequence: TGTGCCAGCAGCCCACCCGGGTATAGCAATCAGCCCCAGCATTTT.

This clonotype has a handful of counts. The V and J genes are TRBV20-1 and TRBJ2-6; 9 positions match TRBD2. V lost 4 bases and J lost 1; bases outside the gene matches: 2. The germline gives CDR1 DFQATT, CDR2 SNEGSKA (reference sequence). The CDR3 is 15 amino acids. CDR3 amino acids: CSANGLASGANVLTF. CDR3 sequence (DNA): TGCAGTGCTAACGGACTAGCGTCTGGGGCCAACGTCCTGACTTTC.

The chain carries TRBV7-9 and TRBJ2-1; D is unclear. The J call may not be correct, given that the DNA end is closer to TRBJ2-7. Per germline, CDR1 SEHNR and CDR2 FQNEAQ (reference sequence). CDR3 length equals 14 residues. The CDR3 DNA sequence: TGTGCCAGCATCCTAACTGGGAATTACAATGAGCAGTACTTC. Amino acid sequence: CASILTGNYNEQYF.

The chain employs TRBV12-3 or TRBV12-4 and TRBJ2-4; D gene ambiguous. The last part of the DNA fits TRBJ2-7 better; the J call may be wrong. This CDR3 region has 13 residues. This chain's CDR3 is CASSVWQSPEQYF. The CDR3 region has the DNA TGTGCCAGCAGTGTATGGCAGAGTCCCGAGCAGTACTTC.

This chain uses TRBV3-1 with TRBJ1-3, with 7 bases lining up with TRBD1. The V and J ends lost 1 base and 4 bases, in that order; junction bases with no gene match: 1. Germline CDR1 is LGHDT and CDR2 is YNNKEL (reference sequence). The CDR3 loop spans 14 amino acids. The CDR3 loop is CASSQGQGGNTIYF. DNA of the CDR3: TGTGCCAGCAGCCAAGGACAGGGAGGAAACACCATATATTTT.

The chain employs TRBV20-1 and TRBJ2-1, with 7 positions matching TRBD1. The J call may be wrong; the DNA end is better matched by TRBJ2-7. The CDR3 spans 15 residues. Germline lookup yields CDR1 DFQATT and CDR2 SNEGSKA (reference sequence). CDR3 loop: CSAPSTGISYNEQYF. In DNA, the CDR3 is TGCAGTGCTCCGTCGACAGGGATCTCCTACAATGAGCAGTACTTC.

This clonotype has more than one count but fewer than ten. The rearrangement uses TRBV6-5 and TRBJ1-2, with 11 bases fitting TRBD1. The CDR3 spans 13 residues. Germline CDR1 is MNHEY and CDR2 is SVGAGI. Trimming took 2 bases from V and 10 from J; bases not matched to a gene: 3. The CDR3 sequence: CASSYRTGGDYTF. CDR3 coding DNA: TGTGCCAGCAGTTACAGGACAGGGGGCGACTACACCTTC.

A word on this clonotype: One junction end disagrees with the germline gene, perhaps due to a read error. The chain links TRBV15 to TRBJ2-2, with 12 bases identical to TRBD2. There are 18 residues in the CDR3. Germline V gene data show CDR1 as LNHNV and CDR2 as YYDKDF (reference sequence). The CDR3 loop reads CATSGERLAGGHTGELFF. CDR3 in DNA: TGTGCCACCAGCGGAGAACGGCTAGCGGGAGGGCATACCGGGGAGCTGTTTTTT.

In its sample, this clonotype was seen a few times. This chain joins TRBV12-3 or TRBV12-4 and TRBJ1-2; a weak D match, TRBD1 (5 bases). The length of the CDR3 is 15 residues. Deletions cut 6 bases from V and 3 bases from J, with 17 bases between. The CDR3 loop reads CASSPTGLGHYGYTF. CDR3 DNA sequence: TGTGCCAGCAGCCCCACGGGGCTAGGGCACTATGGCTACACCTTC.

The V gene is TRBV12-3 or TRBV12-4, the J gene TRBJ1-1, with 8 nucleotides matching TRBD1. V lost 6 bases to trimming and J lost 5 bases; unmatched junction nucleotides: 5. The CDR3 runs 13 residues. The CDR3 DNA reads as TGTGCCAGCAGGCGTCGGACAGGGACTGAAGCTTTCTTT. Translated, it gives CASRRRTGTEAFF.

The chain has TRBV29-1 and TRBJ1-5, with D possibly being TRBD1 (5 bases). Germline assignment: CDR1 SQVTM and CDR2 ANQGSEA. The CDR3 is made up of 17 amino acids. V was trimmed by 0 bases and J by 2 bases, leaving 17 bases between them. The CDR3 DNA sequence: TGCAGCGTTGAAGAGGGACGGGATACATACCGCAATCAGCCCCAGCATTTT. The encoded protein is CSVEEGRDTYRNQPQHF.

This clonotype was found a few times. The V and J genes are TRBV9 and TRBJ2-1; D gene ambiguous. Per the germline V gene, CDR1 is SGDLS and CDR2 is YYNGEE. The CDR3 runs to 14 residues. Between the trimmed V and J ends, which lost 0 bases and 3 bases, there was a span of 7 bases. The CDR3 sequence is CASSVEAVYNEQFF. Written as DNA, the CDR3 is TGTGCCAGCAGCGTAGAGGCAGTCTACAATGAGCAGTTCTTC.

This clonotype occurred many times. V usage is TRBV7-2 and J usage is TRBJ2-1; 8 bases line up with TRBD1. In germline, CDR1 is SGHTA, CDR2 FQGNSA. The CDR3 totals 15 residues. The trim removed 4 bases at V and 4 bases at J, leaving 6 bases unmatched. The CDR3 protein is CASSSGTGRYNEQFF. CDR3 in DNA: TGTGCCAGCAGCTCAGGGACAGGTCGTTACAATGAGCAGTTCTTC.

The CDR3 bases are TGTGCCAGCAGACTCACGACAGGGATCCAGCCCCAGCATTTT. Protein sequence: CASRLTTGIQPQHF. This chain connects TRBV6-2 or TRBV6-3 to TRBJ1-5; 7 positions match TRBD1. With 6 bases clipped from V and 7 bases from J, the junction kept 9 bases outside the gene matches. Looked up from germline, CDR1 is MNHEY and CDR2 is SVGEGT. The CDR3 is made up of 14 amino acids.

V usage is TRBV12-3 or TRBV12-4 and J usage is TRBJ2-2, with D perhaps TRBD2 (7 bases). Trimming left V 0 bases short and J 6 bases short, with 11 bases between. This CDR3 is built from 15 residues. CDR3 sequence reads: CASSLAGRGSGELFF. DNA of the CDR3: TGTGCCAGCAGTTTAGCAGGGAGGGGGTCCGGGGAGCTGTTTTTT.

This clonotype was seen a handful of times. The CDR3 protein is CASRGQVANEKLFF. CDR3 bases: TGTGCCAGCAGGGGACAGGTTGCTAATGAAAAACTGTTTTTT. The rearrangement uses TRBV12-3 or TRBV12-4 and TRBJ1-4, with TRBD1 matching 8 bases. The length of the CDR3 is 14 residues. Trimming removed 6 bases from V and 3 bases from J; junction bases left unmatched: 3.